Listed here are 4 T cell receptor beta chains from one sample, sequenced in a study of identical twins. From the 5' RACE reads, TCRdb called clonotypes with MiXCR, one entry per CDR3 protein. The data show hundreds of thousands of distinct CDR3 sequences, with approximately 20% seen just once and more than 0.4% held by the top ten. The data also belong to a second study, concerning yellow fever vaccine responses in identical twins.

The specimen sequenced was CD4+ T cells sorted from blood. Source of these receptors: a woman under 30 in good health.

This clonotype was recorded once. V is TRBV20-1 and J is TRBJ2-7; TRBD2 matches at 8 bases. The V segment lost 0 bases and the J segment 6 bases; nucleotides outside the gene matches: 7. This CDR3 spans 14 amino acids. Germline V gene data show CDR1 as DFQATT and CDR2 as SNEGSKA (reference sequence). DNA for the CDR3: TGCAGTGCTAGAGATTATAGTAGCGGGGCCGAGCAGTACGTC. Amino acids: CSARDYSSGAEQYV.

The CDR3 region is CSAPGTSGYNEQFF. The CDR3 bases are TGCAGTGCTCCCGGGACTAGTGGCTACAATGAGCAGTTCTTC. The rearrangement links TRBV20-1 to TRBJ2-1; 8 nucleotides match TRBD2. The CDR3 has 14 amino acids. The ends lost 5 bases at V and 3 bases at J; junction bases unmatched: 6. Germline CDR1 and CDR2: DFQATT and SNEGSKA (reference sequence).

This clonotype was seen more than once but under ten times. The chain has TRBV12-3 or TRBV12-4 and TRBJ1-2; TRBD1 is a possible D gene (6 bases). Between the trimmed V and J ends, which lost 6 bases and 8 bases, there was a span of 7 bases. The CDR3 runs 10 residues. The CDR3: CASSTGGYTF. The CDR3 bases are TGTGCCAGCAGCACAGGGGGCTACACCTTC.

This chain links TRBV12-3 or TRBV12-4 with TRBJ2-7; perhaps TRBD1 as D (7 bases). V was shortened by 2 bases and J by 1 base, with 12 bases between the two germline ends. The length of the CDR3 is 15 residues. CDR3 residues: CASSLSTGRSYEQYF. The DNA of the CDR3 is TGTGCCAGCAGTTTATCGACAGGGAGGTCCTACGAGCAGTACTTC.